Below are 21 T cell receptor beta chains sequenced from a single sample in a study of OX40 agonist ivuxolimab in advanced cancers. Assay used: immunoSEQ multiplex PCR; TCRdb lists only in-frame clones, some missing. The table lists under 100,000 clones, 92% of them singletons. Sequenced here: CD4+ or CD8+ T cells sorted from blood, sampled in a trial of the OX40 agonist ivuxolimab. The receptors stem from an adult with an advanced solid tumor such as melanoma, head and neck, liver or kidney cancer.

This chain uses TRBV6-1 with TRBJ2-3; 12 positions agree with TRBD2. Germline V gene lookup returns CDR1 MNHNS and CDR2 SASEGT. V lost 1 base, J lost 2 bases, and 10 bases stayed unmatched. This CDR3 comprises 19 residues. CDR3 DNA: TGTGCCAGCAGTGAAGGCCGCCTAGCGGGAGGGCCGACCACAGATACGCAGTATTTT. It is translated as CASSEGRLAGGPTTDTQYF.

In DNA, the CDR3 is TGTGCCAGCAGCTCCTACACCGGGGAGCTGTTTTTT. Translating gives CASSSYTGELFF. The genes are TRBV7-2 and TRBJ2-2; D unclear. Germline lookup yields CDR1 SGHTA and CDR2 FQGNSA. The CDR3 has 12 amino acids. V gave up 4 bases and J gave up 3 bases, with 3 bases separating them. Full variable domain (remainder filled in from reference TRBV7-2 and TRBJ2-2): GAGVSQSPSNKVTEKGKDVELRCDPISGHTALYWYRQSLGQGLEFLIYFQGNSAPDKSGLPSDRFSAERTGGSVSTLTIQRTQQEDSAVYLCASSSYTGELFFGEGSRLTVL.

The chain is built from TRBV30 and TRBJ2-5; D remains ambiguous. Trimming cost V 0 bases and J 2 bases, with 10 bases left between them. This CDR3 has 14 residues. Germline V gene lookup returns CDR1 GTSNPN and CDR2 SVGIG (reference sequence). CDR3 sequence: CAWSVLVQQETQYF. For the CDR3, the DNA is TGTGCCTGGAGTGTACTTGTCCAGCAAGAGACCCAGTACTTC. Together with reference TRBV30 and TRBJ2-5, the CDR3 gives the full variable domain: SQTIHQWPATLVQPVGSPLSLECTVEGTSNPNLYWYRQAAGRGLQLLFYSVGIGQISSEVPQNLSASRPQDRQFILSSKKLLLSDSGFYLCAWSVLVQQETQYFGPGTRLLVL.

This chain links TRBV10-3 with TRBJ2-3, with D tentatively TRBD2 (6 bases). CDR1 and CDR2 (germline): ENHRY, SYGVKD. The CDR3 loop spans 15 amino acids. With 4 bases removed from V and 5 bases from J, the gap between germline ends came to 16 bases. This CDR3 reads CAISVSGRPEDTQYF. Written as DNA, the CDR3 is TGTGCCATCAGTGTCTCGGGGAGGCCCGAAGATACGCAGTATTTT.

The chain carries TRBV19 and TRBJ1-5; D perhaps matches TRBD1 (5 bases). Per the germline V gene, CDR1 is LNHDA and CDR2 is SQIVND (reference sequence). Trimming removed 6 bases at V and 4 bases at J, with 7 bases between. CDR3 length equals 12 residues. CDR3 loop: CASRGGNQPQHF. The CDR3 region has the DNA TGTGCCAGTAGGGGGGGGAATCAGCCCCAGCATTTT.

This chain links TRBV30 with TRBJ2-7, with 10 positions matching TRBD1. Germline-derived CDR1 and CDR2 are GTSNPN and SVGIG (reference sequence). CDR3 length: 15 amino acids. With 3 bases clipped from V and 4 bases from J, the junction kept 9 bases outside the gene matches. CDR3 in DNA: TGTGCCTGGAGGATGGACAGGGGGGGCCCTTACGAGCAGTACTTC. Translated, it gives CAWRMDRGGPYEQYF.

This chain uses TRBV21-1 with TRBJ2-7; the table gives TRBD2 as D, unverified against the DNA. TRBV21-1 counts as a pseudogene. This CDR3 has 13 residues. The CDR3 DNA sequence: TGTGCCAGGAAACTAGCGAGCTCCTACGAGCAGTACTTC. Translating gives CARKLASSYEQYF.

Of note for this clone: A read error is possible here, since a much larger clone lies one base away. Different DNA sequences within this sample yield the same CDR3. The chain carries TRBV27 and TRBJ1-2, with 8 bases aligning to TRBD1. Germline CDR1 and CDR2: MNHEY and SMNVEV (reference sequence). V lost 9 bases to trimming and J lost 3 bases; unmatched junction nucleotides: 9. The CDR3 has 14 amino acids. Here the CDR3 DNA reads TGTGCCAGTCCGGACAGGGAGGCCTACTATGGCTACACCTTC. It translates to CASPDREAYYGYTF.

Points on this clone: The sample has other DNA sequences that encode this CDR3 too. The CDR3 reads CASSYSENTEAFF. CDR3 in DNA: TGTGCCAGCAGTTACTCGGAGAACACTGAAGCTTTCTTT. The chain has TRBV6-5 and TRBJ1-1; no clear D. V was pared by 0 bases and J by 1 base, with 3 bases between. Germline CDR1 MNHEY, CDR2 SVGAGI. The CDR3 is 13 amino acids.

The chain has TRBV6-5 and TRBJ1-2; 7 nucleotides align to TRBD1. CDR1 is MNHEY and CDR2 is SVGAGI in the germline V gene. V was clipped by 8 bases and J by 6 bases; unmatched bases: 12. This CDR3 is 14 amino acids long. CDR3 nucleotides: TGTGCCAGCCGCCAAACAGGGGAGGGGAATGGCTACACCTTC. It translates to CASRQTGEGNGYTF.

This rearrangement joins TRBV27 to TRBJ2-7, with 9 bases that match TRBD2. In germline, CDR1 is MNHEY, CDR2 SMNVEV (reference sequence). After removal of 8 bases from V and 4 bases from J, the junction contained 30 bases not matched to a gene. CDR3 length equals 21 residues. This chain's CDR3 is CASGAGRPPRRGRARAYEQYF. The CDR3 DNA is TGTGCCAGCGGGGCGGGACGGCCACCACGACGCGGGAGGGCCAGGGCGTACGAGCAGTACTTC.

The chain carries TRBV18 and TRBJ2-7, with no clear D. There are 13 residues in the CDR3. V shed 0 bases and J shed 4 bases, with 7 bases lying between them. CDR1 and CDR2 (germline): KGHSH, LQKENI. CDR3 DNA sequence: TGTGCCAGCTCACCACCACGGAATTACGAGCAGTACTTC. It codes for CASSPPRNYEQYF.

V and J are TRBV29-1 and TRBJ2-3; 7 nucleotides line up with TRBD2. CDR1 is SQVTM and CDR2 is ANQGSEA in the germline V gene. Trimming cost V 3 bases and J 1 base; bases outside gene matches: 4. The CDR3 contains 14 residues. The CDR3 DNA reads as TGCAGCGTTGATTCTAGCGGACGCACAGATACGCAGTATTTT. The encoded protein is CSVDSSGRTDTQYF.

The chain combines TRBV5-1 with TRBJ2-7; D perhaps matches TRBD2 (6 bases). Germline V gene lookup returns CDR1 SGHRS and CDR2 YFSETQ. V was pared by 0 bases and J by 1 base, with 11 bases between. The CDR3 length is 15 residues. The CDR3 protein is CASSLAQRVSYEQYF. As DNA, the CDR3 is TGCGCCAGCAGCTTGGCACAGCGGGTATCCTACGAGCAGTACTTC.

The V and J genes are TRBV7-9 and TRBJ2-1, with 8 bases aligning to TRBD2. The J segment lost 5 bases and the V segment lost 5 bases, leaving 14 bases of the junction unmatched. The CDR3 totals 17 residues. Germline V lookup: CDR1 SEHNR, CDR2 FQNEAQ (reference sequence). In DNA form, the CDR3 reads TGTGCCAGCAGCCCAACGAGGGCGGGAGGTCTCGACAATGAGCAGTTCTTC. It translates to CASSPTRAGGLDNEQFF.

This rearrangement joins TRBV28 to TRBJ2-7, with 14 bases aligning to TRBD2. This CDR3 is built from 16 residues. The germline gives CDR1 MDHEN, CDR2 SYDVKM. V shed 5 bases and J 3 bases; nucleotides not matched to a gene: 6. Here the CDR3 DNA reads TGTGCCAGCAGTCCGACTAGCGGGAGGGGAGGCTACGAGCAGTACTTC. It is translated as CASSPTSGRGGYEQYF.

The chain combines TRBV5-4 with TRBJ2-7, with a tentative D call TRBD1 (5 bases). Trimming took off 0 bases at V and 4 bases at J, with 14 bases between the two ends. The CDR3 is made up of 15 amino acids. Germline assignment: CDR1 SGHNT and CDR2 YYREEE (reference sequence). In nucleotides, the CDR3 is TGTGCCAGCAGCTTGGCAGCAGGGTCCGGGTACGAGCAGTACTTC. Translation gives CASSLAAGSGYEQYF.

The chain combines TRBV23-1 with TRBJ2-7; D is perhaps TRBD1 or TRBD2 (5 bases each). TRBV23-1 has ORF status, its function being uncertain. The length of the CDR3 is 18 residues. Trimming took 3 bases from V and 0 from J, leaving 21 bases between them. The CDR3 region is CASSHSPYWGYSSYEQYF. CDR3 bases: TGCGCCAGCAGTCACTCCCCCTATTGGGGGTACAGCTCCTACGAGCAGTACTTC.

This chain connects TRBV19 to TRBJ2-5; tentatively, D is TRBD1 (6 bases). The CDR3 sequence is 14 residues long. V was cut by 3 bases and J by 5 bases, with 13 bases left in between. Germline CDR1 is LNHDA and CDR2 is SQIVND (reference sequence). The CDR3 reads CASSIQGGVETQYF. The CDR3 DNA reads TGTGCCAGTAGTATTCAAGGGGGTGTCGAGACCCAGTACTTC. Based on the CDR3 plus reference TRBV19 and TRBJ2-5, the full variable domain is DGGITQSPKYLFRKEGQNVTLSCEQNLNHDAMYWYRQDPGQGLRLIYYSQIVNDFQKGDIAEGYSVSREKKESFPLTVTSAQKNPTAFYLCASSIQGGVETQYFGPGTRLLVL.

The V and J genes are TRBV19 and TRBJ1-1, with D unclear. The V gene's germline CDR1 is LNHDA and CDR2 SQIVND (reference sequence). The CDR3 is made up of 14 amino acids. The V gene lost 5 bases and the J gene lost 4 bases, with 14 bases spanning the gap. The CDR3 DNA follows: TGTGCCAGTAGTCCCCGGTTGGCAGGCACTGAAGCTTTCTTT. It is translated as CASSPRLAGTEAFF.

The chain employs TRBV5-1 and TRBJ2-5; 9 bases line up with TRBD2. Germline V gene lookup returns CDR1 SGHRS and CDR2 YFSETQ. Losses at the gene ends were 0 bases for V and 3 bases for J; bases not matched to a gene: 6. The CDR3 runs 16 residues. For the CDR3, the DNA is TGCGCCAGCAGCTTGGTGTTGGCTAGCGGGGAAGAGACCCAGTACTTC. Translated: CASSLVLASGEETQYF.